A single sample gave rise to the 21 T cell receptor beta chains below, sequenced in a study of blood T cell repertoires in COVID-19. Profiling relied on immunoSEQ multiplex PCR, and the TCRdb table lists in-frame clones only, not all of them. The sample lists roughly 100,000 clones, around four fifths occurring once. The sequencing input was peripheral blood. These receptors were taken from a woman between 65 and 79 years old with acute or convalescent COVID-19.

This chain joins TRBV9 and TRBJ2-1; 9 nucleotides align to TRBD2. Germline assignment: CDR1 SGDLS and CDR2 YYNGEE. The length of the CDR3 is 14 residues. V shed 2 bases and J 5 bases; nucleotides not matched to a gene: 2. The CDR3 region is CASSVGLANNEQFF. CDR3 nucleotides: TGTGCCAGCAGCGTGGGACTAGCTAACAATGAGCAGTTCTTC.

J is TRBJ1-2 and V is TRBV29-1; D is possibly TRBD1 (6 bases). Germline V gene lookup returns CDR1 SQVTM and CDR2 ANQGSEA. V was trimmed by 8 bases and J by 4 bases, leaving 14 bases between them. This CDR3 spans 12 amino acids. The CDR3, as DNA: TGCAGCACAGGGTCTGGTGGCTATGGCTACACCTTC. It codes for CSTGSGGYGYTF. Using reference TRBV29-1 and TRBJ1-2 for the parts outside the CDR3, the full variable domain is SAVISQKPSRDICQRGTSLTIQCQVDSQVTMMFWYRQQPGQSLTLIATANQGSEATYESGFVIDKFPISRPNLTFSTLTVSNMSPEDSSIYLCSTGSGGYGYTFGSGTRLTVV.

This clone was detected only once. The chain has TRBV3-1 (or the pseudogene TRBV3-2) and TRBJ2-3; 10 positions match TRBD2. Per germline, CDR1 LGHDT and CDR2 YNNKEL (reference sequence). J was trimmed by 3 bases and V by 1 base; bases with no gene match: 10. CDR3 length: 18 amino acids. CDR3: CASSQAWGSGGATDTQYF. CDR3 sequence (DNA): TGTGCCAGCAGCCAAGCCTGGGGGAGCGGGGGGGCAACAGATACGCAGTATTTT.

V gene TRBV5-1 combines with J gene TRBJ1-4, with D unresolved. The CDR3 is made up of 14 amino acids. V lost 3 bases and J 11 bases, leaving 17 bases between the germline ends. Germline V CDR1 and CDR2: SGHRS, YFSETQ. This chain's CDR3 is CASSSRPRSEKLFF. The CDR3 DNA reads TGCGCCAGCAGCTCAAGGCCCCGGTCGGAGAAACTGTTTTTT.

The chain carries TRBV7-9 and TRBJ2-1, with 9 bases matching TRBD2. This CDR3 comprises 16 residues. Trimming cost V 3 bases and J 2 bases; bases outside gene matches: 5. The germline gives CDR1 SEHNR, CDR2 FQNEAQ (reference sequence). The CDR3 region has the DNA TGTGCCAGCAGCTTTAGCGGGGGAGCCCCCTACAATGAGCAGTTCTTC. This encodes CASSFSGGAPYNEQFF.

This chain uses TRBV5-1 with TRBJ2-3; the D gene is possibly TRBD1 (5 bases). In germline, CDR1 is SGHRS, CDR2 YFSETQ. The CDR3 runs 14 residues. With 7 bases removed from V and 2 bases from J, the gap between germline ends came to 14 bases. CDR3 DNA sequence: TGCGCCAGCGCCGTTGCCAGGGACACAGATACGCAGTATTTT. As protein: CASAVARDTDTQYF.

The V and J genes are TRBV7-2 and TRBJ2-7; TRBD1 aligns across 7 bases. The V and J ends lost 4 bases and 2 bases, in that order; junction bases with no gene match: 8. Germline CDR1 is SGHTA and CDR2 is FQGNSA. CDR3 length: 15 residues. The CDR3 sequence: CASSSPRGSAYEQYF. The CDR3 bases are TGTGCCAGCAGCTCCCCCAGGGGGTCCGCCTACGAGCAGTACTTC.

This clone came up a few times. The DNA for the CDR3 is TGTGCCACTACGGTGGTCGAGAACACTGAAGCTTTCTTT. Amino acid sequence: CATTVVENTEAFF. The rearrangement uses TRBV2 and TRBJ1-1; D is unresolved. Germline-derived CDR1 and CDR2 are SNHLY and FYNNEI. The CDR3 has 13 amino acids. The ends were cut back, 10 bases at V and 1 base at J, with 13 bases in the middle.

The chain is built from TRBV19 and TRBJ1-5; D is undetermined. Germline V gene lookup returns CDR1 LNHDA and CDR2 SQIVND (reference sequence). The CDR3 is 13 amino acids. The V end lost 6 bases, the J end lost 9 bases, and 15 bases lay between the germline ends. CDR3 nucleotides: TGTGCCAGTAGGGACTTAGCCACGGGGCCCCAGCATTTT. It specifies CASRDLATGPQHF.

The V and J genes are TRBV6-2 or TRBV6-3 and TRBJ2-1; D unresolved. Germline CDR1 MNHEY, CDR2 SVGEGT. The V gene lost 0 bases and the J gene lost 9 bases, with 6 bases spanning the gap. The CDR3 extends over 12 amino acids. CDR3 region: CASSYSVGEQFF. CDR3 nucleotides: TGTGCCAGCAGTTACTCTGTCGGTGAGCAGTTCTTC.

The chain has TRBV11-2 and TRBJ2-5, with D possibly TRBD1 on 6 matching bases. V lost 6 bases, J lost 5 bases, and 22 bases lay in between. Germline CDR1 and CDR2: SGHAT and FQNNGV. The CDR3 runs 16 residues. The DNA of the CDR3 is TGTGCCAGCAGTCATTTAGGTCCCAGGGGTGGTGAGACCCAGTACTTC. This encodes CASSHLGPRGGETQYF.

V gene TRBV19 combines with J gene TRBJ2-7; the match to TRBD1 covers 10 bases. Germline trimming cut 7 bases from V and 6 bases from J; bases unmatched to any gene: 12. The CDR3 runs to 15 residues. Germline-derived CDR1 and CDR2 are LNHDA and SQIVND (reference sequence). The chain's CDR3 is CASTNRGTGAAEQYF. The CDR3 DNA sequence: TGTGCCAGTACCAATCGGGGGACAGGGGCTGCCGAGCAGTACTTC. The entire variable domain, with the rest obtained from reference TRBV19 and TRBJ2-7, is as follows: DGGITQSPKYLFRKEGQNVTLSCEQNLNHDAMYWYRQDPGQGLRLIYYSQIVNDFQKGDIAEGYSVSREKKESFPLTVTSAQKNPTAFYLCASTNRGTGAAEQYFGPGTRLTVT.

The CDR3 nucleotides are TGCGCCAGCAGCCAAGTAGACCTGGGCCTTAGCACAGATACGCAGTATTTT. It translates to CASSQVDLGLSTDTQYF. The rearrangement joins TRBV4-1 to TRBJ2-3; unclear D gene. This CDR3 is built from 17 residues. With 1 base removed from V and 0 bases from J, the gap between germline ends came to 14 bases. CDR1 and CDR2 (germline): MGHRA, YSYEKL.

Only a few counts were recorded for this clone. The chain uses TRBV12-3 or TRBV12-4 and TRBJ2-7; possibly TRBD1 for D (6 bases). V was pared by 5 bases and J by 4 bases, with 9 bases between. CDR3 length: 12 amino acids. CDR3 region: CASSPTGYEQYF. CDR3 nucleotide sequence: TGTGCCAGCAGTCCCACAGGGTACGAGCAGTACTTC.

This clone was seen once. J is TRBJ1-1 and V is TRBV27; TRBD1 matches at 8 bases. This CDR3 is 17 amino acids long. Trimming took 4 bases from V and 5 from J; bases not matched to a gene: 15. The germline V gene has CDR1 MNHEY and CDR2 SMNVEV (reference sequence). The CDR3: CASSYARGRSFTTEAFF. The CDR3 DNA is TGTGCCAGCAGTTACGCCAGGGGGCGCTCCTTCACAACTGAAGCTTTCTTT.

The chain is built from TRBV5-4 and TRBJ2-5; 11 nucleotides line up with TRBD2. Germline lookup yields CDR1 SGHNT and CDR2 YYREEE (reference sequence). The CDR3 spans 16 residues. J was trimmed by 5 bases and V by 4 bases; bases with no gene match: 10. The CDR3 DNA sequence: TGTGCCAGCAGCACGACTAGCGGGGCCGCTTGGGAGACCCAGTACTTC. This gives the protein CASSTTSGAAWETQYF.

The rearrangement joins TRBV15 to TRBJ2-2; 7 bases are a match to TRBD1. This CDR3 spans 17 amino acids. CDR1 LNHNV and CDR2 YYDKDF come from the germline V gene (reference sequence). V lost 2 bases, J lost 6 bases, and 12 bases stayed unmatched. DNA for the CDR3: TGTGCCACCAGCAGATTAACAGGGGCCTATAGCCCCGGGGAGCTGTTTTTT. This codes for CATSRLTGAYSPGELFF.

This clone was recorded only once. As DNA, the CDR3 is TGTGCCAGCAGCCTGGACGGGGGGAGCACAGATACGCAGTATTTT. Translation: CASSLDGGSTDTQYF. J is TRBJ2-3 and V is TRBV5-4; TRBD2 aligns across 7 bases. The CDR3 has 15 residues. V gave up 4 bases and J gave up 0 bases; unmatched junction bases: 5. Looked up from germline, CDR1 is SGHNT and CDR2 is YYREEE (reference sequence).

The chain couples TRBV24-1 to TRBJ1-3, with D hard to call. The CDR3 extends over 16 amino acids. Trimming removed 7 bases at V and 0 bases at J, with 15 bases between. Germline V lookup: CDR1 KGHDR, CDR2 SFDVKD. The CDR3, as DNA: TGTGCCACCAGCCTCAATTGCGGCAGCTCTGGAAACACCATATATTTT. Amino acids: CATSLNCGSSGNTIYF.

The chain combines TRBV6-5 with TRBJ2-7; TRBD2 matches 9 bases. CDR1 is MNHEY and CDR2 is SVGAGI in the germline V gene. The CDR3 is 15 residues long. The V segment lost 5 bases and the J segment 4 bases; nucleotides outside the gene matches: 9. CDR3 sequence reads: CASSPRASGEYEQYF. The CDR3 nucleotides are TGTGCCAGCAGTCCACGGGCTAGCGGGGAATACGAGCAGTACTTC.

The CDR3 DNA is TGTGCCAGCAGCTACGGGATAGGGGGTAAGAATTCACCCCTCCACTTT. It codes for CASSYGIGGKNSPLHF. The rearrangement joins TRBV5-6 to TRBJ1-6; tentative D call: TRBD1 (6 bases). V lost 3 bases and J lost 7, with 17 bases in between. The CDR3 consists of 16 residues. In germline, CDR1 is SGHDT, CDR2 YYEEEE.